The 16 T cell receptor beta chains in this list originate from one sample, sequenced in a study of T cells in narcolepsy. Here immunoSEQ multiplex PCR was the method, and the copy in TCRdb shows in-frame clones only, minus some. The data show 25,000 or so clones, with roughly 85% seen just once and roughly 10% held by the top ten. Sequencing was done on a sample of memory (CD45RA-) CD4+ T cells from blood. The receptors come from a human donor in good health.

In this sample, this clone turned up a few times. This chain connects TRBV4-2 to TRBJ2-1, with 12 bases that match TRBD2. The CDR3 totals 16 residues. In germline, CDR1 is LGHNA, CDR2 YNFKEQ. J gave up 7 bases and V 4 bases, and 8 bases lay outside the gene matches. CDR3 coding DNA: TGTGCCAGCAGCCTTCGACTAGCGGGAGAGGGGAATGAGCAGTTCTTC. It yields the protein CASSLRLAGEGNEQFF.

V and J are TRBV10-1 and TRBJ2-5; 7 positions agree with TRBD1. The CDR3 has 14 amino acids. CDR1 is WNHNN, CDR2 SYGVQD, per germline (reference sequence). After removal of 8 bases from V and 3 bases from J, the junction contained 9 bases not matched to a gene. CDR3 nucleotides: TGCGCCAGCGGCCCAACAGGGGTGGAAGAGACCCAGTACTTC. Translating gives CASGPTGVEETQYF.

The V call is TRBV2, the J call TRBJ2-1; TRBD2 might be the D (6 bases). With 7 bases removed from V and 9 bases from J, the gap between germline ends came to 19 bases. Germline CDR1 reads SNHLY; CDR2 reads FYNNEI. The CDR3 is 14 amino acids. This chain's CDR3 is CASNAKRAEGEQFF. In DNA, the CDR3 is TGTGCCAGCAATGCTAAGCGGGCCGAGGGTGAGCAGTTCTTC. The variable domain in full, completed from reference TRBV2 and TRBJ2-1, reads EPEVTQTPSHQVTQMGQEVILRCVPISNHLYFYWYRQILGQKVEFLVSFYNNEISEKSEIFDDQFSVERPDGSNFTLKIRSTKLEDSAMYFCASNAKRAEGEQFFGPGTRLTVL.

This chain connects TRBV30 to TRBJ2-3, with 8 bases that match TRBD1. The ends lost 2 bases at V and 3 bases at J; junction bases unmatched: 10. From germline, CDR1 is GTSNPN and CDR2 SVGIG (reference sequence). The CDR3 is 16 amino acids. The CDR3 region has the DNA TGTGCCTGGAGTCCCGGTAGGGACAGGAGGACAGATACGCAGTATTTT. It yields the protein CAWSPGRDRRTDTQYF.

The chain employs TRBV7-6 and TRBJ2-7, with D unresolved. The CDR3 is 11 amino acids. Trimming left V 5 bases short and J 2 bases short, with 4 bases between. Germline CDR1 SGHVS, CDR2 FNYEAQ. The CDR3 DNA reads TGTGCCAGCAGCCGCACCTACGAGCAGTACTTC. Residues: CASSRTYEQYF.

This clone turned up a few times. This chain links TRBV19 with TRBJ1-5; a possible D gene is TRBD1 (5 bases). Trimming removed 0 bases from V and 7 bases from J, with 22 bases in between. CDR1 and CDR2 from the germline V gene are LNHDA and SQIVND (reference sequence). CDR3 length: 18 residues. The CDR3 protein is CASSIDLDLVGGEQPQHF. CDR3 DNA sequence: TGTGCCAGTAGTATAGATCTTGACTTGGTGGGGGGGGAACAGCCCCAGCATTTT.

This clone showed up just a few times. The J gene is TRBJ2-6, the V gene TRBV4-1; TRBD2 is a possible D gene (7 bases). The V gene lost 3 bases and the J gene lost 0 bases, with 15 bases spanning the gap. Germline CDR1 is MGHRA and CDR2 is YSYEKL. The CDR3 sequence is 18 residues long. In DNA form, the CDR3 reads TGCGCCAGCAGCCAGGGGGGGGCCGAGGACTCTGGGGCCAACGTCCTGACTTTC. As protein: CASSQGGAEDSGANVLTF.

The chain combines TRBV20-1 with TRBJ2-7; D is unclear. Between the trimmed V and J ends, which lost 2 bases and 1 base, there was a span of 3 bases. CDR1 DFQATT and CDR2 SNEGSKA come from the germline V gene (reference sequence). The CDR3 has 11 residues. As DNA, the CDR3 is TGCAGTGCTAGACAGTCCTACGAGCAGTACTTC. This codes for CSARQSYEQYF.

The chain uses TRBV2 and TRBJ1-4; a weak D match, TRBD1 (5 bases). Germline V gives CDR1 SNHLY, CDR2 FYNNEI. V was shortened by 8 bases and J by 5 bases, with 15 bases between the two germline ends. This CDR3 contains 14 residues. CDR3 sequence reads: CASRGRNYNEKLFF. DNA of the CDR3: TGTGCCAGCCGGGGCAGAAATTACAATGAAAAACTGTTTTTT.

The J gene is TRBJ2-7, the V gene TRBV29-1, with D hard to call. Deletions cut 3 bases from V and 5 bases from J, with 8 bases between. The CDR3 sequence is 11 residues long. The V gene's germline CDR1 is SQVTM and CDR2 ANQGSEA. The CDR3 loop is CSVDMGHEQYF. The DNA for the CDR3 is TGCAGCGTTGACATGGGTCACGAGCAGTACTTC.

The chain joins TRBV9 to TRBJ1-1, with no clear D. The CDR3 spans 14 residues. The germline gives CDR1 SGDLS, CDR2 YYNGEE. V shed 0 bases and J shed 2 bases, with 8 bases lying between them. The CDR3 spells CASSVAQSNTEAFF. In nucleotides, the CDR3 is TGTGCCAGCAGCGTAGCCCAGTCTAACACTGAAGCTTTCTTT.

The V call is TRBV7-9, the J call TRBJ2-1; TRBD2 might be the D (6 bases). The CDR3 loop spans 15 amino acids. Germline-derived CDR1 and CDR2 are SEHNR and FQNEAQ (reference sequence). V was clipped by 4 bases and J by 9 bases, with 19 bases between them. The CDR3 DNA reads as TGTGCCAGCAGCTCCGGACTAAGGGGTTCTGGTGAGCAGTTCTTC. Its protein product is CASSSGLRGSGEQFF.

The CDR3 protein is CASNPGRGSETQYF. The CDR3 bases are TGTGCCAGCAACCCCGGACGCGGGAGCGAGACCCAGTACTTC. The V and J genes are TRBV7-9 and TRBJ2-5, with 7 positions matching TRBD2. CDR3 length: 14 residues. The J segment lost 5 bases and the V segment lost 7 bases, leaving 10 bases of the junction unmatched. Germline-derived CDR1 and CDR2 are SEHNR and FQNEAQ (reference sequence).

The rearrangement joins TRBV28 to TRBJ2-7; TRBD1 might be the D (6 bases). The CDR3 spans 15 residues. Trimming took 6 bases from V and 0 from J, leaving 15 bases between them. Germline V lookup: CDR1 MDHEN, CDR2 SYDVKM. CDR3 in DNA: TGTGCCAGCAGGACTACAGGGACCGTCTCCTACGAGCAGTACTTC. It specifies CASRTTGTVSYEQYF.

This clone has only one observation. V usage is TRBV5-4 and J usage is TRBJ2-6; the D is unclear. This CDR3 has 15 amino acids. CDR1 is SGHNT, CDR2 YYREEE, per germline (reference sequence). V was trimmed by 0 bases and J by 2 bases, leaving 6 bases between them. Here the CDR3 DNA reads TGTGCCAGCAGCTTGGACGGGCCTGGGGCCAACGTCCTGACTTTC. It translates to CASSLDGPGANVLTF.

The chain joins TRBV19 to TRBJ1-2; no firm D call. Germline lookup yields CDR1 LNHDA and CDR2 SQIVND (reference sequence). CDR3 length: 15 amino acids. Trimming cost V 3 bases and J 9 bases, with 20 bases left between them. The CDR3 DNA sequence: TGTGCCAGTAGTATGACCTCCGTGGCAGGAGGAAGCTACACCTTC. Encoded protein: CASSMTSVAGGSYTF.